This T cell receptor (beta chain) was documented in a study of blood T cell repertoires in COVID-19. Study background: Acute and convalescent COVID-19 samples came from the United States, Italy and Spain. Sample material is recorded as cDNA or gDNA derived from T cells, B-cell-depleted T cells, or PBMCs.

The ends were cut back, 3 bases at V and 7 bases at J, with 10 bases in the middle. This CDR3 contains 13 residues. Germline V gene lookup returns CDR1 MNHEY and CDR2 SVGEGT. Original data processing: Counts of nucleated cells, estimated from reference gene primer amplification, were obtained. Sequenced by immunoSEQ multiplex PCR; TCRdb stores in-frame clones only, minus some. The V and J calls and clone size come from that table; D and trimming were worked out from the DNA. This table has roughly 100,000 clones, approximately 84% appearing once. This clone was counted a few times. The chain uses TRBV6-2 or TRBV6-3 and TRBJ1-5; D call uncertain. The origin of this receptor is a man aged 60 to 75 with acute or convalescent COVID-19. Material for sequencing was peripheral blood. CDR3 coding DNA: TGTGCCAGCAGTTATGAGACATACCAGCCCCAGCATTTT. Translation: CASSYETYQPQHF.